This TCR beta chain is drawn from a study of shared clonotypes between healthy human individuals. Looking at the study overall: Three plates each covered CD4 naive and memory; CD8 naive two, CD8 memory one.

The V and J ends lost 2 bases and 0 bases respectively, with 6 bases between them. CDR1 and CDR2 from the germline V gene are PRHDT and FYEKMQ (reference sequence). CDR3 length: 14 amino acids. Investigators divided CD4+ cells into CD45RA+ naive and CD45RA-negative memory subsets. Clones were read by immunoSEQ multiplex PCR, and TCRdb kept only the in-frame ones, dropping some. The profile shows over a million clones, 95% to 99% of them singletons. Source material: naive CD4+ T cells sorted from blood. Subset described: CD45RA+ positively selected. This clonotype was sampled from a man aged 25 to 40 in good health. The chain links TRBV13 to TRBJ2-3; no firm D call. CDR3 residues: CASSLIGSTDTQYF. The CDR3 DNA reads as TGTGCCAGCAGCTTAATCGGTAGCACAGATACGCAGTATTTT.